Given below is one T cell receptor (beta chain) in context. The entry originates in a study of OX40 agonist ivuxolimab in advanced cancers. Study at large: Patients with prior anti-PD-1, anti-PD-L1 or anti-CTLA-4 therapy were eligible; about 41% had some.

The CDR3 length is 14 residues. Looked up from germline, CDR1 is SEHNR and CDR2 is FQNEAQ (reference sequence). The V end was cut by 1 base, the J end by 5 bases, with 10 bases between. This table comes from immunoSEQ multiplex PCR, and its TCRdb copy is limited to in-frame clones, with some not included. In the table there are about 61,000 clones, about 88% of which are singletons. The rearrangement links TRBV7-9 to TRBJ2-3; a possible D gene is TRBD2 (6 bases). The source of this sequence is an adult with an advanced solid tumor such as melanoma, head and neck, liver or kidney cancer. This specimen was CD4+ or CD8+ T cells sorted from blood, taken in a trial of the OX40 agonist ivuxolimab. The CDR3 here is CASSLGGGGDTQYF. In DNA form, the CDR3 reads TGTGCCAGCAGCTTAGGTGGGGGAGGAGATACGCAGTATTTT.